Below are 3 T cell receptor beta chains sequenced from a single sample in a study of blood T cell repertoires in COVID-19. Repertoires were generated with immunoSEQ multiplex PCR, while TCRdb's copy carries only in-frame clones and drops some. The sample has roughly 570,000 clones; 85% to 90% are singletons. Sequenced sample: peripheral blood. Receptors were obtained from a woman between 45 and 60 years old with COVID-19, enrolled during active disease.

The chain recombines TRBV27 with TRBJ1-3; 8 nucleotides match TRBD1. The CDR3 length is 18 residues. Germline V lookup: CDR1 MNHEY, CDR2 SMNVEV (reference sequence). Germline trimming cut 4 bases from V and 2 bases from J; bases unmatched to any gene: 13. The DNA for the CDR3 is TGTGCCAGCAGTTCTTTTCTCGGGACGGGACAGGCTGGAAACACCATATATTTT. It is translated as CASSSFLGTGQAGNTIYF.

In nucleotides, the CDR3 is TGTGCCAGCAGTCCGGGACAGGAGGGCACCGGGGAGCTGTTTTTT. As protein: CASSPGQEGTGELFF. The V gene is TRBV6-4, the J gene TRBJ2-2; 8 nucleotides align to TRBD1. Germline V gene sequence: CDR1 MRHNA, CDR2 SNTAGT. The V segment lost 5 bases and the J segment 4 bases; nucleotides outside the gene matches: 6. CDR3 length: 15 residues.

This chain joins TRBV6-1 and TRBJ1-2, with D hard to call. Germline CDR1 reads MNHNS; CDR2 reads SASEGT. V was trimmed by 2 bases and J by 5 bases, leaving 15 bases between them. The CDR3 is made up of 15 amino acids. CDR3 DNA: TGTGCCAGCAGTGAATACGAATCGGCGGATTATGGCTACACCTTC. This encodes CASSEYESADYGYTF.